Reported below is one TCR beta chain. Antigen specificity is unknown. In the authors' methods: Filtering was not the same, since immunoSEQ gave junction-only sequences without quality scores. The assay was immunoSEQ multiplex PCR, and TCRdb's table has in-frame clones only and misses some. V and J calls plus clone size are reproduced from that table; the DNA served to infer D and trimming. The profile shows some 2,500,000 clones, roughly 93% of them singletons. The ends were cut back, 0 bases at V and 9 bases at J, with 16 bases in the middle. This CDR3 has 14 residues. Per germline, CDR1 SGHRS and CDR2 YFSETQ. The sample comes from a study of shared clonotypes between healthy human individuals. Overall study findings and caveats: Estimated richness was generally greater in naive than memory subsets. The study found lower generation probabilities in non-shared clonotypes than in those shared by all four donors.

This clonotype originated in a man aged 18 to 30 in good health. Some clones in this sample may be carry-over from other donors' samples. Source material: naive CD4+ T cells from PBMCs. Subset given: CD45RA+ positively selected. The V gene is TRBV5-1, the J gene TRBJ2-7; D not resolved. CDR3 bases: TGCGCCAGCAGCTTGGCCCAAGGGTTTGATAGGCAGTACTTC. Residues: CASSLAQGFDRQYF.